This TCR beta chain originates from a study of T-cell reconstitution after alpha-beta-depleted transplantation in children. The CDR3 is made up of 12 amino acids. Germline V CDR1 and CDR2: SGHKS, YYEKEE (reference sequence). V gave up 1 base and J gave up 5 bases, with 6 bases separating them. General observations from the study: Several hundred expanded graft clones reportedly supplied alpha-beta T cells about two months after transplant. A year had passed since transplant, and T-cell counts and diversity by then came mostly from newly produced T cells. Some patients owed their high day-60 TCRbeta diversity to surviving recipient T cells and thymic progenitors.

The authors prepared the TCRbeta library with unique molecular identifiers. TCRdb re-derived calls from the PCR reads in MiXCR, one entry per CDR3 protein. The sample carries 40,000 to 60,000 distinct CDR3 sequences, about 9% recorded once. A remark on this clonotype: Its target is not known.

Sequenced here: PBMCs, mostly from graft donor cells, sampled 60 days after TCRalphabeta/CD19-depleted stem cell transplant. The receptor comes from a male patient aged 2 to 9 who had a stem cell transplant for chronic granulomatous disease, so the T cells may come from the graft donor. The chain combines TRBV5-5 with TRBJ1-2; D perhaps matches TRBD1 (5 bases). The CDR3: CASSLQGYGYTF. In nucleotides, the CDR3 is TGTGCCAGCAGCTTGCAGGGTTATGGCTACACCTTC.